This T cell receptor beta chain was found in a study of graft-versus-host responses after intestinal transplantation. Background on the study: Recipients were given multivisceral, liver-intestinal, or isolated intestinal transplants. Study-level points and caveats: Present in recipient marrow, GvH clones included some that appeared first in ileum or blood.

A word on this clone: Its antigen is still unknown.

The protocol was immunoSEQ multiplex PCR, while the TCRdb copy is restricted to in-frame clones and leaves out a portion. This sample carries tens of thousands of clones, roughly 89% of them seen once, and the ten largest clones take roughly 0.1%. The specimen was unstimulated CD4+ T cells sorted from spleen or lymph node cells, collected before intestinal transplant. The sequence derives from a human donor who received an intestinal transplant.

CDR3 sequence (DNA): TGTGCCAGCAGCGATTTAACAGGTTCCCCCTACGAGCAGTACTTC. Its translation is CASSDLTGSPYEQYF. V is TRBV21-1 and J is TRBJ2-7; the listed D gene, TRBD1, was not tested against the DNA. TRBV21-1 is noted as a pseudogene. This CDR3 contains 15 residues.